The rows below give T cell receptor beta chains drawn from one sample of a study of blood T cell repertoires in COVID-19. Sequencing was performed with immunoSEQ multiplex PCR; in TCRdb, only in-frame clones are kept and a portion is missing. The data show roughly 190,000 clones, about 86% seen once. The source material was PBMCs or T cells enriched from blood (not recorded which). Every receptor here comes from a woman between 35 and 50 years old in a cohort exposed to, infected with or recovered from COVID-19 (not recorded which). Each CDR3 is given with its conserved first and last residue. Each record gives: clone size, D gene, V gene, J gene, CDR3 DNA, CDR3 protein. D genes are given only for firm matches. The size field is filled for only some rows; it gives once, few, many or a size class.

>few|-|TRBV11-2|TRBJ1-1
TGTGCCAGCAGCTTAGCCGGGGGGAACACTGAAGCTTTCTTT
CASSLAGGNTEAFF
>-|-|TRBV3-1/TRBV3-2|TRBJ2-7
TGTGCCAGCAGCCCAGGGACTGGTAACTACGAGCAGTACTTC
CASSPGTGNYEQYF
>once|-|TRBV6-5|TRBJ1-3
TGTGCCAGCAGTTACGGCTCCTCTGGAAACACCATATATTTT
CASSYGSSGNTIYF
>-|-|TRBV30|TRBJ1-2
TGTGCCTGGAGTGTCCAGGGGTTTATAGAAAATGGCTACACCTTC
CAWSVQGFIENGYTF
>-|-|TRBV19|TRBJ1-2
TGTGCCAGCAATAACGGGGTTTCCCCTCTCTATGGCTACACCTTC
CASNNGVSPLYGYTF
>few|TRBD1|TRBV27|TRBJ2-7
TGTGCCAGCAGGACAGGGGGCTCTCCCCTCTACGAGCAGTACTTC
CASRTGGSPLYEQYF
>-|-|TRBV7-6|TRBJ2-3
TGTGCCAGCAGCCTCCTTGCGGGACAGAGCACAGATACGCAGTATTTT
CASSLLAGQSTDTQYF
>few|TRBD2|TRBV7-2|TRBJ2-1
TGTGCCAGCAGCTTAGTGGGTAGCGGGAGGGATGAGCAGTTCTTC
CASSLVGSGRDEQFF
>-|TRBD1|TRBV2|TRBJ1-1
TGTGCCAGCAGAGCTTCACAGGGGGCTAACACTGAAGCTTTCTTT
CASRASQGANTEAFF
>few|-|TRBV21-1|TRBJ2-7
TGTGCCAGCAGCGCCCGACTAGCGGTATTCTCCTACGAGCAGTACTTC
CASSARLAVFSYEQYF
>-|-|TRBV4-1|TRBJ1-6
TGCGCCAGCAGCCCCCCGGGGAAGGGTAATTCACCCCTCCACTTT
CASSPPGKGNSPLHF
>-|-|TRBV9|TRBJ2-7
TGTGCCTTTAAGGAGAGGATTGGCCACGAGCAGTACTTC
CAFKERIGHEQYF